This T cell receptor beta chain was recorded in a study of T cell changes during pregnancy in multiple sclerosis. This clone was observed a handful of times. Sequencing used immunoSEQ multiplex PCR; TCRdb keeps in-frame clones, though not all of them. The sample lists around 96,000 clones, about 93% occurring once. CDR3 length: 15 residues. Between the trimmed V and J ends, which lost 6 bases and 0 bases, there was a span of 15 bases. The V gene's germline CDR1 is MNHEY and CDR2 SMNVEV (reference sequence). The rearrangement joins TRBV27 to TRBJ2-7; the D gene is possibly TRBD1 (6 bases). This receptor was identified in a female donor with multiple sclerosis, enrolled in a pregnancy study. Sequenced material: peripheral blood, taken in the first trimester of pregnancy. The CDR3 nucleotides are TGTGCCAGCAGCGTGGCGACAGGTAGCTCCTACGAGCAGTACTTC. Residues: CASSVATGSSYEQYF.